The clone carrying this TCR beta chain was seen just once. The antigen remains undetermined. The sample belongs to a study of shared clonotypes between healthy human individuals. The wider study: Each donor's CD8 memory used one plate, CD8 naive two, each CD4 subset three.

CD45RA-negative memory and CD45RA+ naive subsets were split from the CD4+ cells. Data came from immunoSEQ multiplex PCR; TCRdb stores just in-frame clones and leaves some out. The sample lists some 1 million clones, about 75% occurring once. Trimming took off 2 bases at V and 8 bases at J, with 13 bases between the two ends. This CDR3 contains 13 residues. Germline V CDR1 and CDR2: SGHRS, YFSETQ. General study results and limits: Rarefaction demonstrated incomplete sorted-subset sequencing despite large depth. Among four donors, approximately 5% of naive CD4 clonotypes were found in common.

The TCR originated in a man aged 18 to 29 in good health. The chain has TRBV5-1 and TRBJ1-2, with TRBD1 as a possible D gene (6 bases). The specimen sequenced was memory CD4+ T cells sorted from blood. Regarding subset: CD45RA-negative fraction. CDR3 coding DNA: TGCGCCAGCAGCTTCTCAGGGGTAGGAGGCTACACCTTC. This encodes CASSFSGVGGYTF.